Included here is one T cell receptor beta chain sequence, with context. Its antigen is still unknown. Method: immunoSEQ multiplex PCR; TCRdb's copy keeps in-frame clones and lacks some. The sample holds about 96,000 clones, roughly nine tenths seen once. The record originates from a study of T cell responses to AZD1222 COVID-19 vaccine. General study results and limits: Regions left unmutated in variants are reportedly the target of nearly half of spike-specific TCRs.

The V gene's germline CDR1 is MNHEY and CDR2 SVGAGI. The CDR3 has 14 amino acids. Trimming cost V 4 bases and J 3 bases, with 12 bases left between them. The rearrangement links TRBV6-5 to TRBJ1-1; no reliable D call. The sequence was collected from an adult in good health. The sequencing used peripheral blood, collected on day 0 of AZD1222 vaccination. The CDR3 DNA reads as TGTGCCAGCAGTTCCATTGGGAGCTACACTGAAGCTTTCTTT. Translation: CASSSIGSYTEAFF.